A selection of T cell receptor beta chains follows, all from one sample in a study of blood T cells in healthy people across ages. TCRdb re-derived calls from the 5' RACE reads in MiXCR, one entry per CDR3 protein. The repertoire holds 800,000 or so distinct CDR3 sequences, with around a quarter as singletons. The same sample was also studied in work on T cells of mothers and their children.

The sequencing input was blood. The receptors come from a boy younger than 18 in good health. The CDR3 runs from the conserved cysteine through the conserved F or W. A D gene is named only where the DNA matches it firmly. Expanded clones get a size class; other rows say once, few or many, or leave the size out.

TGTGCCTCTAATATAGCGGGACCGAGTCTTGAGCAGTTCTTC	CASNIAGPSLEQFF	TRBD2	14	TRBV27	TRBJ2-1	many
TGTGCCAGCAGTTTGGTCGGGGATGGCACTGAAGCTTTCTTT	CASSLVGDGTEAFF	.	14	TRBV12-3/TRBV12-4	TRBJ1-1	few
TGTGCCAGCAGCTTAACTTTAGCGGGCCTCTACAATGAGCAGTTCTTC	CASSLTLAGLYNEQFF	TRBD2	16	TRBV7-3	TRBJ2-1	few
TGTGCCAGCAGCTTAACGGGGGGGGACAGGTTGAACACTGAAGCTTTCTTT	CASSLTGGDRLNTEAFF	TRBD1	17	TRBV7-3	TRBJ1-1	few
TGTGCCAGCAGCTTTACGGCTAGGGGGACGTATCAGCCCCAGCATTTT	CASSFTARGTYQPQHF	.	16	TRBV7-6	TRBJ1-5	few
TGTGCCAGCAGCTTTTCTTTAGCGGGCACAGATACGCAGTATTTT	CASSFSLAGTDTQYF	.	15	TRBV5-6	TRBJ2-3	.
TGCGCCAGCAGCCAAGATATTGGGAACGAGCAGTACTTC	CASSQDIGNEQYF	.	13	TRBV4-3	TRBJ2-7	.
TGTGCCAGCAGCCCCCCCGGGGTTGGTCAAGCCACGGTTGAGCAGTTCTTC	CASSPPGVGQATVEQFF	.	17	TRBV13	TRBJ2-1	few
TGCAGCGTTGAAGATAGGGGGACTACCCAAGAGACCCAGTACTTC	CSVEDRGTTQETQYF	.	15	TRBV29-1	TRBJ2-5	.
TGCGCCAGCAGCCAATCACTCCTTGGACTAGTCAGTAGCACAGATACGCAGTATTTT	CASSQSLLGLVSSTDTQYF	TRBD2	19	TRBV4-3	TRBJ2-3	.
TGTGCCAGCAGTTTAAACAGGTCGAACTATGGCTACACCTTC	CASSLNRSNYGYTF	.	14	TRBV12-3/TRBV12-4	TRBJ1-2	few
TGTGCCAGCAGCAGGAACAGGGTCGATAATTCACCCCTCCACTTT	CASSRNRVDNSPLHF	.	15	TRBV5-5	TRBJ1-6	few
TGTGCCAGCAGTTTTGGCCCTGTGGAGACCCGGTACTTC	CASSFGPVETRYF	.	13	TRBV12-3/TRBV12-4	TRBJ2-5	.
TGTGCCAGCAGTTTGTTGCCGGGGGGTGCGCAGTATTTT	CASSLLPGGAQYF	TRBD2	13	TRBV28	TRBJ2-3	.
TGTGCCAGCAGCCACGGACAGCGGTTCGACAATGAGCAGTTCTTC	CASSHGQRFDNEQFF	.	15	TRBV11-1	TRBJ2-1	.
TGTGCCAGCATGCTGACTAGCGGGGGCTCCTACGAGCAGTACTTC	CASMLTSGGSYEQYF	TRBD2	15	TRBV27	TRBJ2-7	few
TGCGCCAGCAGCATAGACTGGAGGCTGGGGGAAAAACTGTTTTTT	CASSIDWRLGEKLFF	.	15	TRBV5-1	TRBJ1-4	few
TGTGCCAGCAGCCGGACTAGCGGGGGATTTGGGGAAGAGACCCAGTACTTC	CASSRTSGGFGEETQYF	TRBD2	17	TRBV6-1	TRBJ2-5	.